The next 21 T cell receptor beta chains were all read from a single sample in a study of Tregs in tolerant kidney transplant recipients. The repertoire was sequenced with immunoSEQ multiplex PCR; TCRdb's copy has only in-frame clones and lacks some. The sample shows 50,000 or so clones, and 0.83% sits with its ten largest clones. The source was CD4+ T cells from blood, collected before the transplant. The source is a human donor who received a combined kidney and bone marrow transplant.

Details on this clone: The CDR3 goes on 3 residues after the read ends, and that part is filled in from the germline J gene. The gene calls are TRBV6-1 and TRBJ2-7, with D uncertain. CDR1 and CDR2 (germline): MNHNS, SASEGT. V lost 4 bases and J 1 base, leaving 8 bases between the germline ends. The CDR3 is 13 amino acids. CDR3 loop: CASSAYISYEQYF. The sequenced part of the CDR3 DNA is TGTGCCAGCAGTGCTTATATTTCCTACGAG.

Comment on this clone: Sequencing ends 3 residues short of the CDR3 end; the germline J gene provides the rest. The chain joins TRBV10-1 to TRBJ2-3, with TRBD1 identical over 10 bases. V gave up 6 bases and J gave up 6 bases; unmatched junction bases: 9. This CDR3 is 15 amino acids long. Germline values: CDR1 WNHNN, CDR2 SYGVQD (reference sequence). CDR3 protein: CASRRDRGGGDTQYF. CDR3 DNA (partial): TGCGCCAGCAGAAGGGACAGGGGCGGCGGGGATACG.

Turning to this clone: Sequencing ends 3 residues short of the CDR3 end; the germline J gene provides the rest. J is TRBJ2-1 and V is TRBV7-2, with a tentative D call TRBD2 (6 bases). Germline lookup yields CDR1 SGHTA and CDR2 FQGNSA. The CDR3 totals 14 residues. Trimming stripped 6 bases from V and 4 bases from J, with 13 bases between. The CDR3 spells CASSSGYSYNEQFF. The part of the CDR3 DNA that was read is TGTGCCAGCAGTAGCGGCTATTCATACAATGAG.

Regarding this clone: The read ends 3 residues before the CDR3 terminus; that terminus is restored from the germline J gene. The V and J genes are TRBV5-1 and TRBJ2-7; possible D gene TRBD1, 5 bases. The CDR3 covers 13 residues. Germline lookup yields CDR1 SGHRS and CDR2 YFSETQ. The V gene lost 0 bases and the J gene lost 6 bases, with 10 bases spanning the gap. The DNA read from the CDR3 is TGCGCCAGCAGCTTGGGGACACCTACCGAG. The encoded protein is CASSLGTPTE. The entire CDR3 sequence reads CASSLGTPTEQYF.

In the case of this clone: The read ends 3 residues early relative to the CDR3; the germline J gene fills the gap. The V gene is TRBV7-2, the J gene TRBJ2-7; 8 nucleotides align to TRBD1. The CDR3 extends over 12 amino acids. J was trimmed by 5 bases and V by 5 bases; bases with no gene match: 2. Germline-derived CDR1 and CDR2 are SGHTA and FQGNSA. CDR3 loop: CASSKDRDEQYF. The covered CDR3 bases are TGTGCCAGCAGCAAGGACAGGGACGAG.

Note on this clone: The CDR3 is cut off 3 residues early in the read; its end comes from the germline J gene. The gene calls are TRBV11-2 and TRBJ2-7; the D gene could be TRBD1 or TRBD2 (5 bases each). CDR3 length equals 15 residues. Germline CDR1 reads SGHAT; CDR2 reads FQNNGV. The V gene lost 1 base and the J gene lost 6 bases, with 16 bases spanning the gap. The covered CDR3 bases are TGTGCCAGCAGCTTAGTGTCCCAGGGAGTAGGCGAG. This gives the protein CASSLVSQGVGE. From start to end, the CDR3 is CASSLVSQGVGEQYF.

A note on this clone: The CDR3 end is not reached by the read, which stops 3 residues before it; the germline J gene fills it in. V gene TRBV19 combines with J gene TRBJ2-3, with 9 bases fitting TRBD2. CDR1 LNHDA and CDR2 SQIVND come from the germline V gene (reference sequence). V shed 0 bases, J shed 0 bases, and the junction held 4 bases outside the gene matches. CDR3 length: 17 residues. The DNA read from the CDR3 is TGTGCCAGTAGTATAGATGGCGGGGGGGCTAGCACAGATACG. This codes for CASSIDGGGASTDT. The complete CDR3 reads CASSIDGGGASTDTQYF.

On this clone itself: The read stops 3 residues short of the end of the CDR3; the missing end is completed from the germline J gene. This chain connects TRBV7-9 to TRBJ1-1; D gene ambiguous. V was cut by 0 bases and J by 0 bases, with 8 bases left in between. The CDR3 spans 15 residues. The germline V gene has CDR1 SEHNR and CDR2 FQNEAQ (reference sequence). Incomplete CDR3 DNA: TGTGCCAGCAGCTTAGCCCGGGGTCTGAACACTGAA. It encodes CASSLARGLNTE. The complete CDR3 protein is CASSLARGLNTEAFF.

Concerning this clone: Sequencing ends 3 residues short of the CDR3 end; the germline J gene provides the rest. This chain joins TRBV6-2 or TRBV6-3 and TRBJ2-1; TRBD1 matches at 8 bases. The CDR3 runs to 15 residues. Trimming at V came to 6 bases and at J to 2 bases, leaving 6 bases not matched to a gene. Germline V gives CDR1 MNHEY, CDR2 SVGEGT. CDR3 DNA, as far as it was read: TGTGCCAGCAGAGAAGACAGGGGAGCCTACAATGAG. It translates to CASREDRGAYNE. The full-length CDR3 reads as CASREDRGAYNEQFF.

Of note for this clone: With the read ending 3 residues before the CDR3 end, the germline J gene is used to fill in that end. V and J are TRBV19 and TRBJ2-2; D perhaps matches TRBD1 (5 bases). This CDR3 has 14 residues. Germline lookup yields CDR1 LNHDA and CDR2 SQIVND (reference sequence). Trimming removed 6 bases at V and 3 bases at J, with 11 bases between. The CDR3 reads CASREQVYTGELFF. CDR3 bases read: TGTGCCAGTAGAGAACAGGTTTACACCGGGGAG.

Points on this clone: Coverage ceases 3 residues before the CDR3 finishes, and the germline J gene fills in the end. The chain employs TRBV14 and TRBJ2-4, with D uncertain. The V gene's germline CDR1 is SGHDN and CDR2 FVKESK. The CDR3 is 11 amino acids. V shed 3 bases and J shed 8 bases, with 5 bases lying between them. This CDR3 is CASSHSDIQYF. The CDR3 DNA, read in part, is TGTGCCAGCAGCCATTCCGACATT.

With respect to this clone: The missing CDR3 end, 3 residues past where the read stops, is filled in from the germline J gene. The V and J genes are TRBV20-1 and TRBJ1-5; D not resolved. CDR3 length: 16 amino acids. V lost 6 bases and J 1 base, leaving 19 bases between the germline ends. Germline assignment: CDR1 DFQATT and CDR2 SNEGSKA (reference sequence). CDR3 bases read: TGCAGTGCGCTCCTGGACTCCCTTGACAGCAATCAGCCC. Translated, it gives CSALLDSLDSNQP. The entire CDR3 is CSALLDSLDSNQPQHF.

As for this clone: The read halts 3 residues ahead of the CDR3 end, with the missing end drawn from the germline J gene. The chain uses TRBV13 and TRBJ2-3; 7 bases agree with TRBD2. Losses at the gene ends were 4 bases for V and 7 bases for J; bases not matched to a gene: 11. CDR3 length: 15 residues. CDR1 PRHDT and CDR2 FYEKMQ come from the germline V gene (reference sequence). The CDR3 sequence is CASSSLGGVGNTQYF. CDR3 bases read: TGTGCCAGCAGCTCCCTGGGAGGGGTTGGAAATACG.

A remark on this clone: The CDR3 goes on 3 residues after the read ends, and that part is filled in from the germline J gene. This chain links TRBV6-1 with TRBJ1-2; D is uncertain. The V gene's germline CDR1 is MNHNS and CDR2 SASEGT. The CDR3 contains 14 residues. The ends were cut back, 2 bases at V and 4 bases at J, with 11 bases in the middle. CDR3: CASSEWSEGYGYTF. CDR3 bases read: TGTGCCAGCAGTGAATGGTCCGAGGGCTATGGC.

About this clone: The read terminates 3 residues before the CDR3 end, so the remaining end is supplied by the germline J gene. This chain joins TRBV19 and TRBJ2-7, with D possibly matching TRBD2 (6 bases). The CDR3 totals 15 residues. The V end was cut by 3 bases, the J end by 2 bases, with 14 bases between. Germline assignment: CDR1 LNHDA and CDR2 SQIVND (reference sequence). The DNA read from the CDR3 is TGTGCCAGTAGTATGGGGGGTAAGGTCCCCTACGAG. It specifies CASSMGGKVPYE. The entire CDR3 reads CASSMGGKVPYEQYF.

With regard to this clone: The CDR3 end falls 3 residues outside the read, so it is completed with the germline J gene. The chain joins TRBV2 to TRBJ2-5; the match to TRBD1 covers 9 bases. This CDR3 spans 15 amino acids. Looked up from germline, CDR1 is SNHLY and CDR2 is FYNNEI. V trimming: 6 bases; J trimming: 7 bases; junction bases outside the gene matches: 12. CDR3 sequence reads: CASRVTTTGGGTQYF. CDR3 bases read: TGTGCCAGCAGGGTTACCACGACAGGGGGGGGGACC.

Comment on this clone: The sequence runs out 3 residues before the end of the CDR3; the remainder is reconstructed from the germline J gene. The genes are TRBV7-8 and TRBJ1-2; 7 nucleotides align to TRBD1. Germline loops: CDR1 SGHVS, CDR2 FQNEAQ. Trimming at V came to 6 bases and at J to 7 bases, leaving 5 bases not matched to a gene. CDR3 length: 12 residues. The CDR3 DNA, read in part, is TGTGCCAGCAGTCCACAGGGGTCTGGC. It yields the protein CASSPQGSG. The whole CDR3 sequence reads CASSPQGSGYTF.

Note on this clone: Read coverage stops 3 residues before the CDR3 terminus; the germline J gene supplies the remainder. The J gene is TRBJ2-3, the V gene TRBV19; 9 bases map to TRBD2. Germline CDR1 reads LNHDA; CDR2 reads SQIVND (reference sequence). J lost 4 bases, V lost 6 bases, and 11 bases had no gene match. There are 16 residues in the CDR3. CDR3: CASSRRGLAGADTQYF. The CDR3 DNA, read in part, is TGTGCCAGTAGCCGAAGGGGACTAGCAGGGGCAGATACG.

Note on this clone: The CDR3 goes on 3 residues after the read ends, and that part is filled in from the germline J gene. The V and J genes are TRBV18 and TRBJ1-4; D is undetermined. Germline V lookup: CDR1 KGHSH, CDR2 LQKENI. The V and J ends lost 6 bases and 0 bases respectively, with 11 bases between them. The CDR3 runs 15 residues. Incomplete CDR3 DNA: TGTGCCAGCTCGCCCTCAGGTGCAACTAATGAAAAA. Encoded protein: CASSPSGATNEK. The whole CDR3 sequence reads CASSPSGATNEKLFF.

Points on this clone: The sequenced fragment ends 3 residues before the CDR3 boundary, so the rest is inferred from the germline J gene. The chain carries TRBV7-2 and TRBJ1-2, with unresolved D. The CDR3 sequence is 13 residues long. Trimming removed 5 bases at V and 6 bases at J, with 13 bases between. In germline, CDR1 is SGHTA, CDR2 FQGNSA. CDR3 amino acids: CASSPGREHGYTF. The sequenced CDR3 bases are TGTGCCAGCAGCCCCGGTAGAGAGCATGGC.

Turning to this clone: Read sequence stops 3 residues before the CDR3 end, and the germline J gene provides the missing end. V usage is TRBV2 and J usage is TRBJ1-2, with 8 bases lining up with TRBD1. With 10 bases clipped from V and 0 bases from J, the junction kept 1 base outside the gene matches. CDR1 and CDR2 (germline): SNHLY, FYNNEI. CDR3 length equals 12 residues. CDR3 in amino acids: CAMTGANYGYTF. The part of the CDR3 DNA that was read is TGTGCCATGACAGGGGCTAACTATGGC. Full variable domain (remainder filled in from reference TRBV2 and TRBJ1-2): EPEVTQTPSHQVTQMGQEVILRCVPISNHLYFYWYRQILGQKVEFLVSFYNNEISEKSEIFDDQFSVERPDGSNFTLKIRSTKLEDSAMYFCAMTGANYGYTFGSGTRLTVV.